The clone carrying this T cell receptor beta chain was picked up a small number of times. The antigen remains unidentified. The read ends 3 residues early relative to the CDR3; the germline J gene fills the gap. The CDR3 runs 13 residues. The V end lost 4 bases, the J end lost 4 bases, and 10 bases lay between the germline ends. CDR1 is LNHDA, CDR2 SQIVND, per germline (reference sequence). Donors gave roughly 5 to 8.5 ml heparinized peripheral whole blood. The data derive from a study of T cell clonality in common variable immunodeficiency. Study results and limitations: CVID subjects showed higher TCRbeta clonality than healthy controls. Common variable immunodeficiency TCR beta sequences reportedly had fewer deletions and N-nucleotide insertions.

Equal genomic DNA amounts from CVID and control samples were sequenced. Here immunoSEQ multiplex PCR was the method, and the copy in TCRdb shows in-frame clones only, minus some. The sample contains about 17,000 clones, none occurring once; approximately 14% lies in the top ten. The V call is TRBV19, the J call TRBJ1-1; the D gene is possibly TRBD1 (5 bases). The material sequenced was peripheral blood mononuclear cells. The sequence derives from a human donor with common variable immunodeficiency. CDR3 in amino acids: CASSTAGGTEAFF. CDR3 DNA, as far as it was read: TGTGCCAGTAGTACGGCGGGGGGCACTGAA.